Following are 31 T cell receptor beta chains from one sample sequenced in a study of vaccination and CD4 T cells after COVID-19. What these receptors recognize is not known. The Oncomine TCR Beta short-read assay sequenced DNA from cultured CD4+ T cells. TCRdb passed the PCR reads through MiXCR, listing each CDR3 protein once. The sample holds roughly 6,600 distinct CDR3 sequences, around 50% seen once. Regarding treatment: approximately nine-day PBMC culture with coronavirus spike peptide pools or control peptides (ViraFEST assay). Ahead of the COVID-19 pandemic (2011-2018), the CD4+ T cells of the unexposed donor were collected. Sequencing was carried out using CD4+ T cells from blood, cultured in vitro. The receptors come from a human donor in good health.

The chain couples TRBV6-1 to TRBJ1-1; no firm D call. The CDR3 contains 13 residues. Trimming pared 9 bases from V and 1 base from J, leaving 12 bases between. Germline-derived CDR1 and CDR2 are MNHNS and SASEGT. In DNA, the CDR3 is TGTGCCAGTTCTGATCTGGGGAACACTGAAGCTTTCTTT. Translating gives CASSDLGNTEAFF.

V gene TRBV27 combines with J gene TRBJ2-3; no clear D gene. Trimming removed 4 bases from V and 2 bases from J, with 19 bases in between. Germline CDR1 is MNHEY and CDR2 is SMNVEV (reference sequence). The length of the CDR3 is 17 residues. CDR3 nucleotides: TGTGCCAGCAGTTCGCCTTTCGGGCTCGTCGACACAGATACGCAGTATTTT. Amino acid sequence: CASSSPFGLVDTDTQYF.

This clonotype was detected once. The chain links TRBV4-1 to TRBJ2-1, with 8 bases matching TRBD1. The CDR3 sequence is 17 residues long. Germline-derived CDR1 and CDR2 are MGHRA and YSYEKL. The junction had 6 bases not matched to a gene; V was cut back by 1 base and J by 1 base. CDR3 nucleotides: TGCGCCAGCAGCCAAGGCAGGGGGCTAGGATCCTACAATGAGCAGTTCTTC. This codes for CASSQGRGLGSYNEQFF.

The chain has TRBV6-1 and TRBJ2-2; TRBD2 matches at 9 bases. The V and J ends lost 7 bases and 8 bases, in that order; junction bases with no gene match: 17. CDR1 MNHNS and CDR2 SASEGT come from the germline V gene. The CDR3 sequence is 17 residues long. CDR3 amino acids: CASTFGASAGGMGELFF. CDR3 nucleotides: TGTGCCAGCACTTTTGGGGCGTCAGCGGGAGGAATGGGGGAGCTGTTTTTT.

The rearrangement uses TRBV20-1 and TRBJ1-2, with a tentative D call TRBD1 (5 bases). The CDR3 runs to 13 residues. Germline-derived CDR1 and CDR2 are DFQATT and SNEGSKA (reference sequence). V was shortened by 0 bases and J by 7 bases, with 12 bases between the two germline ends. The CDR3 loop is CSAREPGPPGYTF. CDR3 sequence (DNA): TGCAGTGCTAGAGAACCGGGGCCACCTGGCTACACCTTC.

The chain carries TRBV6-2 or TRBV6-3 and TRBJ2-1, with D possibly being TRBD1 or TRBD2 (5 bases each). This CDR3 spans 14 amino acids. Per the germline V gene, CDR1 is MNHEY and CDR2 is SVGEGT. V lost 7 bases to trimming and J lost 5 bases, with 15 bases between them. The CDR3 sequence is CASTNWDGDNEQFF. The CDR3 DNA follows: TGTGCCAGCACCAACTGGGACGGCGACAATGAGCAGTTCTTC.

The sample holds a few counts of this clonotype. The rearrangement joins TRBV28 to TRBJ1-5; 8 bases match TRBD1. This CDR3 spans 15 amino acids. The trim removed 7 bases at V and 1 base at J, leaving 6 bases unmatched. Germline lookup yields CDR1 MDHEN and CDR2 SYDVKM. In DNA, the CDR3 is TGTGCCAGCAATTCAGGGGGCGGGAGCAATCAGCCCCAGCATTTT. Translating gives CASNSGGGSNQPQHF.

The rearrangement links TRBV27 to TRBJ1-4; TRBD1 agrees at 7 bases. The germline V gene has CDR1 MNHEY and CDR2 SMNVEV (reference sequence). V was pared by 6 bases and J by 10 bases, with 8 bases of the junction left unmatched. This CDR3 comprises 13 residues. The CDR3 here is CASRKYRGGKLFF. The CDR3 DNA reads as TGTGCCAGCAGGAAATACAGGGGAGGAAAACTGTTTTTT. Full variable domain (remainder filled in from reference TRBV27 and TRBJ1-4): EAQVTQNPRYLITVTGKKLTVTCSQNMNHEYMSWYRQDPGLGLRQIYYSMNVEVTDKGDVPEGYKVSRKEKRNFPLILESPSPNQTSLYFCASRKYRGGKLFFGSGTQLSVL.

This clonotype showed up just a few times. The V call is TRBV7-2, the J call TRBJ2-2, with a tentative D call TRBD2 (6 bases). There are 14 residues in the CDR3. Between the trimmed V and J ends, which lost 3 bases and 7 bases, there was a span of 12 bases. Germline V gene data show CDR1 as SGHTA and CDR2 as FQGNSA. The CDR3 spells CASSLMGEVGELFF. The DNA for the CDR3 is TGTGCCAGCAGCTTGATGGGGGAGGTCGGGGAGCTGTTTTTT. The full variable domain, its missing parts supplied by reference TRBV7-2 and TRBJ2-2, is GAGVSQSPSNKVTEKGKDVELRCDPISGHTALYWYRQSLGQGLEFLIYFQGNSAPDKSGLPSDRFSAERTGGSVSTLTIQRTQQEDSAVYLCASSLMGEVGELFFGEGSRLTVL.

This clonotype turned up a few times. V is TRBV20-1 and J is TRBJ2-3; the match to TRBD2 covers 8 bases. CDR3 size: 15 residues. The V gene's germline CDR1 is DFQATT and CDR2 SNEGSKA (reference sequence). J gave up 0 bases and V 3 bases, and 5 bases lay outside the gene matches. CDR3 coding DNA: TGCAGTGCTAGCCAGACTAGCGATAGCACAGATACGCAGTATTTT. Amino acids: CSASQTSDSTDTQYF.

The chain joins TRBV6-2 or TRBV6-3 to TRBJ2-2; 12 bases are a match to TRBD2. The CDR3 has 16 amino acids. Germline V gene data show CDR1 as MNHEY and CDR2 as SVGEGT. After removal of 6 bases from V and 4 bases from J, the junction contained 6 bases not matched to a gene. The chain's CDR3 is CASSSLAGGPTGELFF. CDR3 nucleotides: TGTGCCAGCAGCTCCCTAGCGGGGGGGCCCACCGGGGAGCTGTTTTTT.

The CDR3 DNA sequence: TGTGCCAGCAGTCCTCGCAAACTAGCGGGGGGGCTGGGATGGTACTTC. It yields the protein CASSPRKLAGGLGWYF. The J gene is TRBJ2-7, the V gene TRBV28; TRBD2 agrees at 13 bases. The CDR3 is 16 amino acids. The germline CDR1 and CDR2 sequences are MDHEN and SYDVKM. Losses at the gene ends were 5 bases for V and 12 bases for J; bases not matched to a gene: 16.

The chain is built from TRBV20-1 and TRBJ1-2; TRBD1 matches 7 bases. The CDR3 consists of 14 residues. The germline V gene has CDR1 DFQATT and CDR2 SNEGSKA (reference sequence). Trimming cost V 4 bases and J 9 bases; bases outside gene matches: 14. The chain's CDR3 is CSAIIRDSLNSYTF. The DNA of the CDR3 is TGCAGTGCTATTATACGGGACAGCTTGAATAGCTACACCTTC.

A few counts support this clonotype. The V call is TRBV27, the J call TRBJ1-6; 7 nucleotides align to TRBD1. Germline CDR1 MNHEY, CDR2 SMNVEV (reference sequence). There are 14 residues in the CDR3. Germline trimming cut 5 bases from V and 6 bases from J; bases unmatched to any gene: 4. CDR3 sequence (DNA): TGTGCCAGCAGTCCCACAGGGGCTAATTCACCCCTCCACTTT. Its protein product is CASSPTGANSPLHF.

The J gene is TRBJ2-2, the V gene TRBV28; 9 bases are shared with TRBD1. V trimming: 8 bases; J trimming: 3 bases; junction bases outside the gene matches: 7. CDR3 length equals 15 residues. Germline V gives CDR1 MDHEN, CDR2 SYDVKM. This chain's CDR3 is CASGDRTGDTGELFF. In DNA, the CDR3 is TGTGCCAGCGGTGACAGGACAGGGGACACCGGGGAGCTGTTTTTT. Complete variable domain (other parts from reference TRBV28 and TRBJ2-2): DVKVTQSSRYLVKRTGEKVFLECVQDMDHENMFWYRQDPGLGLRLIYFSYDVKMKEKGDIPEGYSVSREKKERFSLILESASTNQTSMYLCASGDRTGDTGELFFGEGSRLTVL.

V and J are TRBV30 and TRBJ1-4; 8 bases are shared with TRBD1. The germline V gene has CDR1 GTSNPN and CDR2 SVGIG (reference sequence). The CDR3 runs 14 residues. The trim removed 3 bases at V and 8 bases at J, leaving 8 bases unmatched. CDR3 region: CAWRQPGGGEKLFF. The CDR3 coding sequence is TGTGCCTGGAGACAGCCAGGGGGCGGGGAAAAACTGTTTTTT.

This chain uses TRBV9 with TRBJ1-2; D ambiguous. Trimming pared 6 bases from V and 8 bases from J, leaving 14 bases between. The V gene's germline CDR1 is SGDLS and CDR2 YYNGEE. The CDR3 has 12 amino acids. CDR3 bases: TGTGCCAGCACGAATCGACATGAAGGCTACACCTTC. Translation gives CASTNRHEGYTF.

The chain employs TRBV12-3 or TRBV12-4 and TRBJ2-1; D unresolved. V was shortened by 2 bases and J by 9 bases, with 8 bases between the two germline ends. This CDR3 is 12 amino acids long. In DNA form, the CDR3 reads TGTGCCAGCAGTTTAATGGGTCGTGAGCAGTTCTTC. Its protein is CASSLMGREQFF.

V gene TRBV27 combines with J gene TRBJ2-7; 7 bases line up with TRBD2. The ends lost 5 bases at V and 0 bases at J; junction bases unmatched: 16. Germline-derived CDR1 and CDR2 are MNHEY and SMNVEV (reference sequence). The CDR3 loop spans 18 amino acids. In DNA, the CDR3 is TGTGCCAGCAGTCCCAGACCAGCGGGGCTGCTGAGCTCCTACGAGCAGTACTTC. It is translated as CASSPRPAGLLSSYEQYF.

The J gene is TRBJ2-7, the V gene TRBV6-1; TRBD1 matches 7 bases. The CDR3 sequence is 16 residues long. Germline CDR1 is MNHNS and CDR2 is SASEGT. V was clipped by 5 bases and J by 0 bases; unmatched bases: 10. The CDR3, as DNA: TGTGCCAGCAGTACCCGCCCCAGACAGGGCTCCTACGAGCAGTACTTC. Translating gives CASSTRPRQGSYEQYF.

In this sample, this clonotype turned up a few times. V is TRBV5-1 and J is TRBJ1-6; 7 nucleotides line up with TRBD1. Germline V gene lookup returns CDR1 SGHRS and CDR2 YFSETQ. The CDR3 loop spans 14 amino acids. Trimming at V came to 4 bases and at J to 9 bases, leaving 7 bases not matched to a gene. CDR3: CASSPGQRGSPLHF. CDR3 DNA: TGCGCCAGCAGCCCGGGACAGAGGGGTTCACCCCTCCACTTT.

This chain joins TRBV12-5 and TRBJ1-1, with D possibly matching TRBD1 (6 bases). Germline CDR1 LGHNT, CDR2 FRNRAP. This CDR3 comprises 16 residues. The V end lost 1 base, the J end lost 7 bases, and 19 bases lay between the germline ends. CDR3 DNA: TGTGCTAGTGGTTTGGACACCCCGGGACACAGGTTTGAAGCTTTCTTT. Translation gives CASGLDTPGHRFEAFF. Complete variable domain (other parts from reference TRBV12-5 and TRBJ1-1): DARVTQTPRHKVTEMGQEVTMRCQPILGHNTVFWYRQTMMQGLELLAYFRNRAPLDDSGMPKDRFSAEMPDATLATLKIQPSEPRDSAVYFCASGLDTPGHRFEAFFGQGTRLTVV.

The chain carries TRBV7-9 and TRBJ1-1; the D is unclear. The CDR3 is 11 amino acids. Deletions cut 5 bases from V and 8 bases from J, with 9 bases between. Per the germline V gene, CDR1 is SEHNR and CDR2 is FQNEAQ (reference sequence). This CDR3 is CASSKDTEAFF. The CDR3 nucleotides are TGTGCCAGCAGCAAAGATACAGAAGCTTTCTTT.

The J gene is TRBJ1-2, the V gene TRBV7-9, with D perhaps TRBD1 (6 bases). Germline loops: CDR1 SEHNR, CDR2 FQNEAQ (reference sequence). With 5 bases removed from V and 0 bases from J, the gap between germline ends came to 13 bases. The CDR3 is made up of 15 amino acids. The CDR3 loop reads CASSPQGTANYGYTF. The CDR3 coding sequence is TGTGCCAGCAGCCCCCAGGGGACGGCTAACTATGGCTACACCTTC.

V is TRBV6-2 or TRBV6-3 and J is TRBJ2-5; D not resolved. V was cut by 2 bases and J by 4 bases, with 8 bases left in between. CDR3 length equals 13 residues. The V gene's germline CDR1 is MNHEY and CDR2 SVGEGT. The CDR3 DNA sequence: TGTGCCAGCAGTTACCTTGGGGTAGAGACCCAGTACTTC. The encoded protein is CASSYLGVETQYF.

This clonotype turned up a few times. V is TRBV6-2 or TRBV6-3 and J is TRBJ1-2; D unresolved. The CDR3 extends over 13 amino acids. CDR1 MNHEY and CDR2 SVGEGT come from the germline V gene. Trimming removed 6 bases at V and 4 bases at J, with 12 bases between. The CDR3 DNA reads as TGTGCCAGCAGCGACCGGCGGTTCTATGGCTACACCTTC. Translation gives CASSDRRFYGYTF.

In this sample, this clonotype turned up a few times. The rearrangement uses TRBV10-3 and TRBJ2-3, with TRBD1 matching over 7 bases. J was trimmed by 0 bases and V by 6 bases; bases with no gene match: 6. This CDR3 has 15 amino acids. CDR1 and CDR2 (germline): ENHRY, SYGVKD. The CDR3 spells CAIRPRDSSTDTQYF. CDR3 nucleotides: TGTGCCATCAGGCCACGGGACAGTAGCACAGATACGCAGTATTTT.

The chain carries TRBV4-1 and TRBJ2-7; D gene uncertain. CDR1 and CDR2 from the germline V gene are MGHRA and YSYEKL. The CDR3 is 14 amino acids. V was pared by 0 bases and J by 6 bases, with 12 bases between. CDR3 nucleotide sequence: TGCGCCAGCAGCCAAGATGGACCCCGGTTCGAGCAGTACTTC. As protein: CASSQDGPRFEQYF.

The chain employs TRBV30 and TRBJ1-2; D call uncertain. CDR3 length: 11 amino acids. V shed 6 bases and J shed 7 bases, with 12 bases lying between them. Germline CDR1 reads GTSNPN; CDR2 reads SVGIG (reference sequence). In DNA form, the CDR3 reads TGTGCCTGCTTCGAAGCCCCTGGCTACACCTTC. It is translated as CACFEAPGYTF.

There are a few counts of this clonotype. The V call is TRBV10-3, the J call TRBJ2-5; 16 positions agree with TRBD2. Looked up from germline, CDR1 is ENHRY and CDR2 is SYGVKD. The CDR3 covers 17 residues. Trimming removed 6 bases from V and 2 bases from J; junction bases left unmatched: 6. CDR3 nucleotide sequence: TGTGCCATCAGATCCGGGACTAGCGGGGGGGTTCAAGAGACCCAGTACTTC. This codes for CAIRSGTSGGVQETQYF.

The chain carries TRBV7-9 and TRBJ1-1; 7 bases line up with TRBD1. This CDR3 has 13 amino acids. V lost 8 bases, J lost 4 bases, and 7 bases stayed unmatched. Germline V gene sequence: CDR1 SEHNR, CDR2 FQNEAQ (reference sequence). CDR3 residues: CASLWQGGTEAFF. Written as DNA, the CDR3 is TGTGCCAGCTTATGGCAGGGGGGCACTGAAGCTTTCTTT.